This T cell receptor beta chain was retrieved from a study of T cell responses to AZD1222 COVID-19 vaccine (dated by TCRdb to about 2021). In terms of the full investigation: TCR sequencing covered approximately 230 trial participants: 200 to 210 given two doses of AZD1222 and about 26 given two doses of MenACWY control vaccine. Trial participants were enrolled by age into 18-55, 56-69 and 70-plus year subgroups, with roughly 150, 30 and 60 TCR-sequenced participants respectively.

This specimen's time point label, per the study, means: about 28 days (+/-7) after the second vaccine dose. AZD1222 recipients with second doses at about 4 weeks or about 12 weeks were pooled, because spike-specific TCR depth and breadth did not differ between schedules. Vaccinee samples came from UK trials COV001 and COV002, including a single-blind randomized controlled phase 2/3 trial of AZD1222 (ChAdOx1 nCoV-19) in healthy adults. For TCRbeta chain sequencing, PBMC samples were collected from trial participants at day 0 and at day 28 after the second dose. The CDR3 regions of human TCRbeta chains were analyzed by immunosequencing. From the authors' description of their analysis: TCRs in the repertoires were compared against a reference library of SARS-CoV-2-specific TCRs that had been generated with the MIRA antigen-specificity platform. Breadth was defined as the fraction of unique TCRs that were SARS-CoV-2-associated. Depth was defined as the fraction of total T cells that were SARS-CoV-2-associated. Using the MIRA data, every spike-specific TCR was mapped to the spike region that the TCR reacted to and assigned to either a CD4 or a CD8 class. Log10-transformed breadth and depth values were compared by one-way ANOVA with Sidak's multiple comparisons tests. The immuneACCESS repertoire file appears here via TCRdb, limited to in-frame rearrangements. These files lack a portion of the clones; in checked studies, under half of the deficit traces to unresolved V genes, and the cause of the others is not known. Clone size and the V and J calls come from that table; the DNA yielded D and trimming. This sample holds more than 85,000 clones; 65% to 85% were observed only once. The ten largest clones add up to 12% to 15% of the sample.

This clone was counted between two and nine times. What this receptor recognizes is not known. No base-level quality is on record; no much larger clone is a single base apart. Beyond this particular receptor, the publication reports: No day 14 peak-response samples were available, so repertoires were characterized only after the peak T cell response. Only a handful of AZD1222 recipients were SARS-CoV-2 seropositive at baseline, limiting conclusions about previously exposed vaccinees. Most participants were white British and females outnumbered males, and the authors suggested that clonal diversity may have been underestimated. Reportedly, close to half of the unique spike-specific TCRs recognized epitopes lying outside the regions that are mutated in the B.1.351 and B.1.1.7 variants. In the small 56-69-year group, the increase in depth fell short of significance, most likely because of low power. The vaccine-associated CD4 TCRs covered the entire spike protein, and the dominant responses fell in regions 160-218 and 743-854. Spike-specific TCR breadth and depth rose significantly after two AZD1222 doses compared with day 0 and with MenACWY recipients.

The clonotype comes from an adult who received the AZD1222 COVID-19 vaccine. Sequenced material: peripheral blood, taken 28 days after the second AZD1222 dose.

The nucleotides read TGTGCCAGCGCTGGGACTAGCGGGGGGTATGACATTCAGTACTTC. Its amino acids are CASAGTSGGYDIQYF. The chain is encoded by TRBV9 joined to TRBJ2-4; TRBD2 lines up with 15 middle nucleotides. Sequences SGDLS (CDR1) and YYNGEE (CDR2) are obtained from the germline V gene. V has 7 bases trimmed and J has 8 bases trimmed; junction bases matching no gene number 7. The CDR3 holds 15 amino acids from the cysteine to the phenylalanine. Only the CDR3 portion is preserved as DNA: 45 bases, with reading frame beginning at the first base.